Listed here are 7 T cell receptor beta chains from one sample, sequenced in a study of post-analysis software for immune sequencing data. TCR beta cDNA libraries had unique molecular identifiers. TCRdb itself ran the PCR reads through MiXCR, one entry per CDR3 protein. The sample consists of approximately 730,000 distinct CDR3 sequences, 25% to 30% of them appearing once. What these receptors recognize is not known. Study-wide results and limits: Controls had lower frequencies than patients of about 5 TRBV segments, which included TRBV5-6, TRBV5-1 and TRBV20-1.

The sequenced material came from blood. The source of these receptors is a girl aged 5 to 17 with multiple sclerosis.

The J gene is TRBJ2-4, the V gene TRBV6-5, with 7 nucleotides matching TRBD2. Germline CDR1 MNHEY, CDR2 SVGAGI. V was pared by 7 bases and J by 13 bases, with 7 bases of the junction left unmatched. This CDR3 has 11 residues. CDR3 amino acids: CASNRGEIQYF. CDR3 nucleotide sequence: TGTGCCAGCAATCGGGGGGAGATCCAGTACTTC.

This CDR3 reads CSAKKARFNNEQFF. CDR3 sequence (DNA): TGCAGTGCCAAAAAGGCCCGATTTAACAATGAGCAGTTCTTC. The V call is TRBV20-1, the J call TRBJ2-1; D is unclear. The germline CDR1 and CDR2 sequences are DFQATT and SNEGSKA (reference sequence). Trimming removed 6 bases from V and 5 bases from J, with 17 bases in between. This CDR3 spans 14 amino acids.

The chain is built from TRBV12-3 or TRBV12-4 and TRBJ2-5; TRBD1 might be the D (6 bases). CDR3 length equals 16 residues. V gave up 3 bases and J gave up 5 bases, with 19 bases separating them. The DNA of the CDR3 is TGTGCCAGCAGTTTCGCCGGGACATCCCCCGGGGAGACCCAGTACTTC. Translating it yields CASSFAGTSPGETQYF.

This clonotype has just one count. The chain carries TRBV27 and TRBJ2-3, with D maybe TRBD1 (5 bases). V lost 6 bases and J lost 6, with 13 bases in between. CDR1 MNHEY and CDR2 SMNVEV come from the germline V gene (reference sequence). The CDR3 has 13 amino acids. The CDR3 reads CASRRPGIDTQYF. DNA for the CDR3: TGTGCCAGCAGACGCCCAGGGATCGATACGCAGTATTTT.

Comment on this clonotype: A read error may explain this, as a much larger clone is one base away. The chain is built from TRBV29-1 and TRBJ2-3, with TRBD1 matching 10 bases. The CDR3 totals 14 residues. CDR1 and CDR2 (germline): SQVTM, ANQGSEA. With 3 bases clipped from V and 4 bases from J, the junction kept 4 bases outside the gene matches. The CDR3 nucleotides read TGCAGCGTTGATGGGACAGGGGTCGCAGATACGCAGTATTTT. Translating it yields CSVDGTGVADTQYF.

J is TRBJ2-3 and V is TRBV4-2; D is possibly TRBD1 or TRBD2 (6 bases each). Germline-derived CDR1 and CDR2 are LGHNA and YNFKEQ. The V end lost 1 base, the J end lost 5 bases, and 10 bases lay between the germline ends. The CDR3 spans 14 residues. The CDR3 reads CASSQGGAGDTQYF. The CDR3 nucleotides are TGTGCCAGCAGCCAAGGGGGGGCGGGAGATACGCAGTATTTT.

The sample holds a few counts of this clonotype. The V and J genes are TRBV6-5 and TRBJ1-2; D is undetermined. The CDR3 consists of 12 residues. The germline V and J ends were trimmed by 2 bases and 4 bases, with 5 bases remaining between them. Per the germline V gene, CDR1 is MNHEY and CDR2 is SVGAGI. CDR3 residues: CASSYRSYGYTF. As DNA, the CDR3 is TGTGCCAGCAGTTACAGGTCCTATGGCTACACCTTC.